This TCR beta chain was sequenced for a study of neurological immune-mediated disorders. Notes on the study in general: None of the features examined (clinical or MRI) was associated with the multiple sclerosis repertoire cluster.

This clonotype was found many times. Antigen: not known. The cDNA came from 5'RACE, which used 10-nucleotide random UMIs. Every sequencing run drew on 15-18 subjects and yielded over 190 million TCR-beta sequences. MiXCR, run by TCRdb on the 5' RACE reads, gives a single entry per CDR3 protein. The data contain 55,000 to 70,000 distinct CDR3 sequences, around 4.8% of them singletons. The CDR3 covers 12 residues. V was trimmed by 4 bases and J by 0 bases, leaving 3 bases between them. Germline lookup yields CDR1 MNHEY and CDR2 SVGEGT. The sequence came from a woman between 45 and 65 years old with multiple sclerosis. Specimen: PBMCs. The gene calls are TRBV6-2 or TRBV6-3 and TRBJ1-1; D gene uncertain. The CDR3 loop is CASSWVNTEAFF. The CDR3 DNA reads TGTGCCAGCAGTTGGGTGAACACTGAAGCTTTCTTT.